This T cell receptor (beta chain) was observed in a study of CD8 T cells in Susac syndrome. TEMRA cells were FACS-enriched, unlike CD8+ and CD4+ T cells, which were negatively isolated. Random hexamers primed reverse transcription of about 0.5 to 1 ug RNA. Amplification of TCR beta CDR3 spanned 54 Vbeta and 13 Jbeta via immunoSEQ multiplex PCR. One entry per CDR3 protein, called by TCRdb with MiXCR from the immunoSEQ multiplex PCR reads. In the table there are 250,000 or so distinct CDR3 sequences, roughly 93% of which are singletons. The TCR sequence derives from a human donor with multiple sclerosis. The sequenced sample was CD4+ T cells from PBMCs.

CDR3 coding DNA: TGTGCCAGCAGCTCGGGGGGGACAGATAACACCGGGGAGCTGTTTTTT. Amino acids: CASSSGGTDNTGELFF. This chain connects TRBV9 to TRBJ2-2; possibly TRBD2 for D (8 bases). This CDR3 region has 16 residues. V lost 4 bases to trimming and J lost 2 bases, with 15 bases between them. From germline, CDR1 is SGDLS and CDR2 YYNGEE.